This T cell receptor (beta chain) was captured by sequencing in a study of T cells after yellow fever vaccination. CDR3 length: 14 residues. Germline V gene lookup returns CDR1 SGHRS and CDR2 YFSETQ. Trimming cost V 4 bases and J 2 bases, with 11 bases left between them. TCRdb reanalysed the 5' RACE reads using MiXCR and keeps one entry per CDR3 protein. The sample records about 350,000 distinct CDR3 sequences, over 3.5% being singletons. In this sample, this clonotype turned up many times. The specimen comprised PBMCs, sampled 5 days after the yellow fever booster vaccination. This sequence was found in a man younger than 30 who received the YFV17D yellow fever vaccine. This chain joins TRBV5-1 and TRBJ2-3, with unresolved D. The CDR3 protein is CASSQDRPTDTQYF. CDR3 coding DNA: TGCGCCAGCAGCCAGGACCGGCCCACAGATACGCAGTATTTT.